This T cell receptor (beta chain) was recorded in a study of T cell repertoires in cytomegalovirus infection. This clonotype was seen only a few times. Its antigen is unknown. TCRdb ran MiXCR on the reads and lists one entry per CDR3 protein. The data contain 900,000 to 950,000 distinct CDR3 sequences, roughly 31% of them singletons. This CDR3 contains 17 residues. J gave up 14 bases and V 4 bases, and 19 bases lay outside the gene matches. Germline-derived CDR1 and CDR2 are LGHNT and FRNRAP. The source was cultured CD8+ T cells from PBMCs, collected from culture after CMV antigen stimulation. This receptor was obtained from a human donor in good health (CMV status not recorded). Some clones in this sample may be carry-over from other donors' samples. The rearrangement joins TRBV12-5 to TRBJ1-6, with 8 nucleotides matching TRBD1. The CDR3: CASGSDLGGQVPFTLHF. In DNA form, the CDR3 reads TGTGCTAGTGGTTCGGACCTGGGGGGACAGGTTCCTTTCACCCTCCACTTT. Filled out from reference TRBV12-5 and TRBJ1-6, the complete variable domain reads DARVTQTPRHKVTEMGQEVTMRCQPILGHNTVFWYRQTMMQGLELLAYFRNRAPLDDSGMPKDRFSAEMPDATLATLKIQPSEPRDSAVYFCASGSDLGGQVPFTLHFGNGTRLTVT.